This T cell receptor (beta chain) was identified during a study of response to subunit inactivated influenza vaccine (dated by TCRdb to the late 2010s). Some background on the complete study: Deep quantitative profiling of the T cell receptor repertoire was used in the study to follow responses to a trivalent subunit inactivated influenza vaccine. Broad study findings and their caveats: The authors proposed that each seasonal influenza vaccination may bring in only a limited number of new T cells.

Libraries were prepared through RT-PCR. Instrument on record: Illumina HiSeq 2500. TCRdb reran the public reads through fastp at Q25 and MiXCR, keeping productive beta chains. Each CDR3 protein appears once, grouped with its most common genes and DNA. This sample holds approximately 700,000 distinct CDR3 sequences; about 15% were observed only once. The ten largest clones take up around a tenth of the sample. This clonotype has only a few counts. Its recognized antigen is unknown. One base away there is no much larger clone; base qualities are not given. The germline V gene (reference sequence) yields LNHDA for CDR1 and SQIVND for CDR2. The CDR3 covers 18 residues, taking in both the cysteine and the phenylalanine. Of the read, only the CDR3 DNA is kept; its 54 bases are in frame from base 1. V is reduced by 5 bases and J by 1 base, leaving a spacing of 24 bases between them.

The sample consisted of PBMCs from blood, taken 11 to 12 days after vaccination. The V and J genes are TRBV19 and TRBJ2-7; TRBD1 is perhaps the D gene, given 6 matching bases. The clonotype comes from a man aged 45 to 65 who received an inactivated influenza vaccine. Donor details come from another sample of the same person, matched by shared clones. The CDR3 here reads CASSLTGTKVFKSYEQYF. The DNA is TGTGCCAGTAGTCTCACCGGGACAAAGGTTTTTAAATCCTACGAGCAGTACTTC.